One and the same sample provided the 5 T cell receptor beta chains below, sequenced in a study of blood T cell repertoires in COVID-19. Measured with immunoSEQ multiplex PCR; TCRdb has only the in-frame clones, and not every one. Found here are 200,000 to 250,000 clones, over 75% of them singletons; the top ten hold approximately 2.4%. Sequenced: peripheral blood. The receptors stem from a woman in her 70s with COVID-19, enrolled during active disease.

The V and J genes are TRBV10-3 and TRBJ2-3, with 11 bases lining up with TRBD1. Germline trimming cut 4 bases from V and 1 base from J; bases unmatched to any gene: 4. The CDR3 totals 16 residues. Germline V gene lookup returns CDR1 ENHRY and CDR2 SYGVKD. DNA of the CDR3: TGTGCCATCAGTGCCCGGACAGGGGGCGGCACAGATACGCAGTATTTT. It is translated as CAISARTGGGTDTQYF.

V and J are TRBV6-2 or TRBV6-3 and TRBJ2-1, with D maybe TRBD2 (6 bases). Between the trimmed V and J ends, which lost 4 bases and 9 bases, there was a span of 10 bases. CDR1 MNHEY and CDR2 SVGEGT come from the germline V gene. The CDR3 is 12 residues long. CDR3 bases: TGTGCCAGCAGTTCGGGAGCGGGTGAGCAGTTCTTC. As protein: CASSSGAGEQFF.

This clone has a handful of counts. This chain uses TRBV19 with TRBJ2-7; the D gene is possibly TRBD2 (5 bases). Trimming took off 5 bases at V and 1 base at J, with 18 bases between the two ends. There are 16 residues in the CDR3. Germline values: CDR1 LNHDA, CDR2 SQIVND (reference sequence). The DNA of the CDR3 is TGTGCCAGTAGTGGGTGGAGGTTGGCACCTTCCTACGAGCAGTACTTC. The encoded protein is CASSGWRLAPSYEQYF.

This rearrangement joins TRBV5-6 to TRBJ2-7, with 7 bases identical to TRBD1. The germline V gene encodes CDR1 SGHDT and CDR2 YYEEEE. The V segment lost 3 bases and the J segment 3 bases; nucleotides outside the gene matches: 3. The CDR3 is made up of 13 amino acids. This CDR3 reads CASSWDRYYEQYF. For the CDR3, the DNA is TGTGCCAGCAGCTGGGACAGATACTACGAGCAGTACTTC.

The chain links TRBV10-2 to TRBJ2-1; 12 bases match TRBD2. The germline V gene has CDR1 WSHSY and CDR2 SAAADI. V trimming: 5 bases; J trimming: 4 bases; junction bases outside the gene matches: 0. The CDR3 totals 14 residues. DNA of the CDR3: TGCGCCAGCAGTCTAGCGGGGGGGTACAATGAGCAGTTCTTC. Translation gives CASSLAGGYNEQFF.